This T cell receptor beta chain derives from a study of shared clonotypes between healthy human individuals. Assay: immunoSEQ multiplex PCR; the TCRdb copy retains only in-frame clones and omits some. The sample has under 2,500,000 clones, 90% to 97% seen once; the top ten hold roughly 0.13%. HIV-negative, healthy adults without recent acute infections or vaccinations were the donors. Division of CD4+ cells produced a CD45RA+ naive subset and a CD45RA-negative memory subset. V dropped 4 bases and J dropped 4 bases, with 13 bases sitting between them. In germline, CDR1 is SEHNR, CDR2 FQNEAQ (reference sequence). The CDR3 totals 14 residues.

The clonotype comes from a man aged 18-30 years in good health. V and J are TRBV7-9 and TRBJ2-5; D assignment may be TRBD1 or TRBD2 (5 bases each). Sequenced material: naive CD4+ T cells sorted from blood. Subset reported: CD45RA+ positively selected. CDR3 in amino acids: CASSSIRGLETQYF. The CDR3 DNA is TGTGCCAGCAGCTCGATTCGGGGCTTAGAGACCCAGTACTTC. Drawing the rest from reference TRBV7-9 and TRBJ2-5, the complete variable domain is DTGVSQNPRHKITKRGQNVTFRCDPISEHNRLYWYRQTLGQGPEFLTYFQNEAQLEKSRLLSDRFSAERPKGSFSTLEIQRTEQGDSAMYLCASSSIRGLETQYFGPGTRLLVL.